This T cell receptor beta chain derives from a study of blood T cell repertoires in COVID-19. Turning to the study itself: T cells, B-cell-depleted T cells, or PBMCs provided the cDNA or gDNA that served as material.

Methods used by the authors: The authors estimated nucleated cell counts from reference gene primer amplification. Assay used: immunoSEQ multiplex PCR; TCRdb lists only in-frame clones, some missing. The V and J calls and the clone size are those of that table, but D and trimming were determined from the DNA. The sample yields 270,000 or so clones, roughly 93% seen once. Participant age was about 18 to 100 years, and participants resided in roughly 25 US areas. Clinical histories supplied by participants themselves formed the basis of cohort assignment. The TCR was taken from a woman aged 40-49 years with acute COVID-19. Sequencing was done on a sample of PBMCs or T cells enriched from blood (not recorded which).

CDR3 region: CSASESQYTEAFF. The CDR3 DNA sequence: TGCAGTGCTAGTGAATCCCAGTACACTGAAGCTTTCTTT. V is TRBV20-1 and J is TRBJ1-1; D not certain. Looked up from germline, CDR1 is DFQATT and CDR2 is SNEGSKA (reference sequence). The V gene lost 3 bases and the J gene lost 3 bases, with 11 bases spanning the gap. This CDR3 is 13 amino acids long.